What follows describes a single T cell receptor beta chain. Methods used by the authors: Counts of nucleated cells, estimated from reference gene primer amplification, were obtained. Assay: immunoSEQ multiplex PCR; the TCRdb copy retains only in-frame clones and omits some. The V and J calls and clone size are taken from that table; D and trimming were inferred from the DNA. The repertoire holds approximately 280,000 clones, with roughly 85% as singletons. V was cut by 3 bases and J by 1 base, with 3 bases left in between. Germline CDR1 is SGHDN and CDR2 is FVKESK. This CDR3 comprises 12 residues. The sample is drawn from a study of blood T cell repertoires in COVID-19. Study as a whole: Italy, Spain and the United States were the sources of the convalescent and acute COVID-19 samples. Sources were T cells, B-cell-depleted T cells, or PBMCs; the material itself was cDNA or gDNA.

The sequence derives from a man over 45 with active or convalescent COVID-19. The chain links TRBV14 to TRBJ1-2; no clear D. Sequencing was carried out using peripheral blood. The CDR3: CASSHLNYGYTF. Here the CDR3 DNA reads TGTGCCAGCAGCCATCTTAACTATGGCTACACCTTC.